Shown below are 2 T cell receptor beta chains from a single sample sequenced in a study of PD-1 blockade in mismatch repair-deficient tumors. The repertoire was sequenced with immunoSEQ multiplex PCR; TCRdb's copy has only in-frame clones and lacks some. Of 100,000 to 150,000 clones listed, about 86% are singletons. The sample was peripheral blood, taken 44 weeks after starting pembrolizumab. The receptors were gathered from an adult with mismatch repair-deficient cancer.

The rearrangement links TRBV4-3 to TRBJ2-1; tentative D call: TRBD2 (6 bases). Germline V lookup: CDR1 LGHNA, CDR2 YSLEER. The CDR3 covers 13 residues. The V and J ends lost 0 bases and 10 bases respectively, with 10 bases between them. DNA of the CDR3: TGCGCCAGCAGCCAAGATACTGGGGGGGAGCAGTTCTTC. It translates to CASSQDTGGEQFF.

CDR3 DNA: TGCGCCAGCAGCTGGGGACAGCGGACCAACAATGAGCAGTTCTTC. Its translation: CASSWGQRTNNEQFF. The chain uses TRBV5-1 and TRBJ2-1, with 7 positions matching TRBD1. Germline assignment: CDR1 SGHRS and CDR2 YFSETQ. The CDR3 runs 15 residues. After removal of 3 bases from V and 5 bases from J, the junction contained 8 bases not matched to a gene.